Listed here are 10 T cell receptor beta chains from one sample, sequenced in a study of cytomegalovirus exposure and HLA in healthy donors (TCRdb year 2017). Library preparation employed the immunoSEQ multiplex PCR assay. For the multiplex PCR, a mixture combining 60 forward primers for TCR Vbeta segments and 13 reverse primers for TCR Jbeta segments was used. Not all clones reach the TCRdb copy of this immuneACCESS table, which keeps in-frame sequences only. Checked studies attribute under half of the gap to unresolved V genes and leave the rest unexplained. For this sample there are under 200,000 clones; 65% to 80% appear just once. The top ten constitute around 0.69% of the sample. Input material: PBMCs. Every receptor here comes from a woman aged 40 to 50 in good health and CMV-seronegative.

This clone has a handful of counts. The chain combines TRBV27 with TRBJ1-1, with a possible D match to TRBD1 (5 bases). This CDR3 spans 14 amino acids. The germline V gene has CDR1 MNHEY and CDR2 SMNVEV (reference sequence). With 5 bases removed from V and 6 bases from J, the gap between germline ends came to 16 bases. The CDR3 coding sequence is TGTGCCAGCAGTCCCTCCCGGGGGTTTCCTGAAGCTTTCTTT. The encoded protein is CASSPSRGFPEAFF.

CDR3: CASRTSYGTGGTDTQYF. As DNA, the CDR3 is TGTGCCAGCAGGACGTCCTATGGGACAGGGGGGACAGATACGCAGTATTTT. This chain uses TRBV11-3 with TRBJ2-3, with TRBD1 identical over 11 bases. From germline, CDR1 is SGHNT and CDR2 YENEEA. This CDR3 has 17 amino acids. The V segment lost 6 bases and the J segment 3 bases; nucleotides outside the gene matches: 11. The entire variable domain, with the rest obtained from reference TRBV11-3 and TRBJ2-3, is as follows: EAGVVQSPRYKIIEKKQPVAFWCNPISGHNTLYWYLQNLGQGPELLIRYENEEAVDDSQLPKDRFSAERLKGVDSTLKIQPAELGDSAVYLCASRTSYGTGGTDTQYFGPGTRLTVL.

CDR3 protein: CASSKTGTDRSGNTIYF. CDR3 sequence (DNA): TGTGCCAGCAGCAAAACAGGGACAGACAGGTCTGGAAACACCATATATTTT. This chain links TRBV21-1 with TRBJ1-3; the table's D call, TRBD1, has no DNA check behind it. TRBV21-1 is labeled a pseudogene. This CDR3 contains 17 residues.

The chain uses TRBV19 and TRBJ1-1; D ambiguous. CDR1 and CDR2 from the germline V gene are LNHDA and SQIVND (reference sequence). The V and J ends lost 6 bases and 6 bases respectively, with 17 bases between them. The CDR3 is made up of 14 amino acids. CDR3: CASSGMGDFAEAFF. The CDR3 region has the DNA TGTGCCAGTAGCGGGATGGGCGATTTCGCTGAAGCTTTCTTT.

The chain uses TRBV6-6 and TRBJ1-2, with 8 bases identical to TRBD1. The CDR3 extends over 13 amino acids. Germline assignment: CDR1 MNHNY and CDR2 SVGAGI (reference sequence). V trimming: 7 bases; J trimming: 9 bases; junction bases outside the gene matches: 10. CDR3 residues: CASTGGVEWSYTF. CDR3 bases: TGTGCCAGCACAGGGGGCGTCGAGTGGAGCTACACCTTC.

The rearrangement joins TRBV27 to TRBJ2-1; 8 nucleotides align to TRBD2. This CDR3 region has 18 residues. J was trimmed by 3 bases and V by 1 base; bases with no gene match: 11. Germline V gene data show CDR1 as MNHEY and CDR2 as SMNVEV (reference sequence). The CDR3 sequence: CASSLFGLSGRYYNEQFF. The CDR3 DNA reads TGTGCCAGCAGTTTATTTGGACTGAGCGGGAGATACTACAATGAGCAGTTCTTC.

This rearrangement joins TRBV7-9 to TRBJ2-1, with D perhaps TRBD2 (6 bases). Trimming stripped 1 base from V and 5 bases from J, with 9 bases between. This CDR3 region has 14 residues. Germline V CDR1 and CDR2: SEHNR, FQNEAQ (reference sequence). CDR3 in DNA: TGTGCCAGCAGCTTAGGACTAGTCGACAATGAGCAGTTCTTC. This sequence encodes CASSLGLVDNEQFF.

This chain joins TRBV6-5 and TRBJ1-1, with D possibly being TRBD1 (6 bases). Trimming removed 5 bases from V and 1 base from J, with 14 bases in between. CDR3 length: 15 residues. From germline, CDR1 is MNHEY and CDR2 SVGAGI. CDR3 region: CASSPGGQGNTEAFF. Written as DNA, the CDR3 is TGTGCCAGCAGTCCCGGGGGGCAGGGGAACACTGAAGCTTTCTTT.

V usage is TRBV5-1 and J usage is TRBJ2-2; 7 bases line up with TRBD1. CDR1 and CDR2 (germline): SGHRS, YFSETQ. The CDR3 sequence is 16 residues long. Trimming took 4 bases from V and 4 from J; bases not matched to a gene: 10. The CDR3 bases are TGCGCCAGCAGCCCCGCCCGACAGGGAACCACCGGGGAGCTGTTTTTT. Protein sequence: CASSPARQGTTGELFF.

This clone has just one count. CDR3 residues: CASDMGAIYGYTF. Written as DNA, the CDR3 is TGTGCTTCGGATATGGGGGCGATCTATGGCTACACCTTC. The chain has TRBV30 and TRBJ1-2; TRBD1 is a possible D gene (6 bases). CDR1 and CDR2 (germline): GTSNPN, SVGIG (reference sequence). The CDR3 covers 13 residues.